The 28 T cell receptor beta chains below all came from one sample that was sequenced in a study of blood T cell repertoires in COVID-19. The protocol was immunoSEQ multiplex PCR, while the TCRdb copy is restricted to in-frame clones and leaves out a portion. The sample contains around 150,000 clones, approximately 79% of which appear only once. Sequenced material: peripheral blood. These receptor sequences come from a woman aged 40 to 49 with COVID-19, enrolled during active disease.

This clone appeared a single time. The chain joins TRBV30 to TRBJ1-1; D unclear. The CDR3 loop spans 14 amino acids. V lost 2 bases and J lost 0, with 10 bases in between. The germline V gene has CDR1 GTSNPN and CDR2 SVGIG (reference sequence). CDR3: CAWSFEALNTEAFF. CDR3 nucleotides: TGTGCCTGGAGTTTTGAGGCCCTGAACACTGAAGCTTTCTTT.

A note on this clone: The junction shows a germline mismatch at one end, possibly a read error. The rearrangement joins TRBV5-1 to TRBJ1-1; 8 bases are a match to TRBD1. The length of the CDR3 is 13 residues. The germline gives CDR1 SGHRS, CDR2 YFSETQ. The CDR3 DNA reads TGCGCCAGCAGCTTGGCTCAGGACAGGGAGGCCCATTTT. Its translation: CASSLAQDREAHF.

DNA of the CDR3: TGTGCCAGCAGTCCCCCGGGGAGCGGATCCTACGAGCAGTACTTC. Translation: CASSPPGSGSYEQYF. The genes are TRBV28 and TRBJ2-7, with D perhaps matching TRBD2 (5 bases). Trimming took 5 bases from V and 1 from J, leaving 15 bases between them. The CDR3 has 15 residues. Germline V gene data show CDR1 as MDHEN and CDR2 as SYDVKM.

This clone was seen a handful of times. CDR3 residues: CSASGLVPDNEQFF. The CDR3 DNA reads TGCAGTGCTAGTGGACTAGTTCCGGACAATGAGCAGTTCTTC. This chain uses TRBV20-1 with TRBJ2-1; 7 positions match TRBD2. The germline V gene encodes CDR1 DFQATT and CDR2 SNEGSKA (reference sequence). Losses at the gene ends were 3 bases for V and 5 bases for J; bases not matched to a gene: 7. This CDR3 is built from 14 residues.

The V gene is TRBV6-4, the J gene TRBJ2-2; perhaps TRBD1 as D (6 bases). The germline V and J ends were trimmed by 2 bases and 1 base, with 8 bases remaining between them. In germline, CDR1 is MRHNA, CDR2 SNTAGT. The CDR3 has 15 amino acids. In nucleotides, the CDR3 is TGTGCCAGCAGTGACGGGGGACAGAACACCGGGGAGCTGTTTTTT. Protein product: CASSDGGQNTGELFF.

The V and J genes are TRBV11-2 and TRBJ2-5; TRBD2 matches at 9 bases. The CDR3 consists of 19 residues. V shed 1 base and J 2 bases; nucleotides not matched to a gene: 14. Germline V gives CDR1 SGHAT, CDR2 FQNNGV. DNA of the CDR3: TGTGCCAGCAGCTTAGCTTGGACGAGACCCCTAGCGGGACAAGAGACCCAGTACTTC. Translation gives CASSLAWTRPLAGQETQYF.

The rearrangement uses TRBV11-2 and TRBJ2-5; a weak D match, TRBD2 (5 bases). CDR1 and CDR2 from the germline V gene are SGHAT and FQNNGV. The CDR3 sequence is 13 residues long. Trimming took off 2 bases at V and 2 bases at J, with 6 bases between the two ends. The CDR3 nucleotides read TGTGCCAGCAGCTTACTAGCTCAAGAGACCCAGTACTTC. It encodes CASSLLAQETQYF. The complete variable domain, with remaining parts taken from reference TRBV11-2 and TRBJ2-5, reads EAGVAQSPRYKIIEKRQSVAFWCNPISGHATLYWYQQILGQGPKLLIQFQNNGVVDDSQLPKDRFSAERLKGVDSTLKIQPAKLEDSAVYLCASSLLAQETQYFGPGTRLLVL.

V is TRBV6-1 and J is TRBJ2-4; maybe TRBD2 (5 bases). Trimming removed 1 base at V and 0 bases at J, with 10 bases between. Germline V gene data show CDR1 as MNHNS and CDR2 as SASEGT. The CDR3 loop spans 16 amino acids. CDR3 region: CASSEGELLAKNIQYF. The CDR3 nucleotides are TGTGCCAGCAGTGAAGGGGAGTTACTAGCCAAAAACATTCAGTACTTC.

The chain carries TRBV7-3 and TRBJ2-1, with D possibly TRBD1 on 5 matching bases. Germline CDR1 SGHTA, CDR2 FQGTGA. V gave up 1 base and J gave up 3 bases, with 7 bases separating them. The CDR3 consists of 14 residues. CDR3 nucleotide sequence: TGTGCCAGCAGCTTAAGGGGCCTCTACAATGAGCAGTTCTTC. This sequence encodes CASSLRGLYNEQFF. Together with reference TRBV7-3 and TRBJ2-1, the CDR3 gives the full variable domain: GAGVSQTPSNKVTEKGKYVELRCDPISGHTALYWYRQSLGQGPEFLIYFQGTGAADDSGLPNDRFFAVRPEGSVSTLKIQRTERGDSAVYLCASSLRGLYNEQFFGPGTRLTVL.

This chain links TRBV29-1 with TRBJ1-2; TRBD1 matches at 7 bases. The CDR3 totals 14 residues. The V gene end was trimmed by 5 bases and the J gene end by 5 bases; junction bases not matched to a gene: 11. Germline-derived CDR1 and CDR2 are SQVTM and ANQGSEA. CDR3 protein: CSVSSSATGYGYTF. The CDR3 DNA is TGCAGCGTTTCCTCGTCGGCGACAGGGTATGGCTACACCTTC.

The chain employs TRBV3-1 (or the pseudogene TRBV3-2) and TRBJ1-2; no reliable D call. The CDR3 spans 15 residues. V was shortened by 0 bases and J by 10 bases, with 18 bases between the two germline ends. The germline V gene has CDR1 LGHDT and CDR2 YNNKEL (reference sequence). The CDR3: CASSQDWGNRGFYTF. The CDR3 nucleotides read TGTGCCAGCAGCCAAGACTGGGGAAATCGGGGTTTCTACACCTTC.

This clone was seen a single time. V and J are TRBV6-4 and TRBJ1-5; tentative D call: TRBD1 (6 bases). Trimming left V 1 base short and J 2 bases short, with 12 bases between. Germline CDR1 MRHNA, CDR2 SNTAGT. This CDR3 is 16 amino acids long. The CDR3 region has the DNA TGTGCCAGCAGTGACTATGCAGGGGTTGGCAATCAGCCCCAGCATTTT. It is translated as CASSDYAGVGNQPQHF.

The rearrangement joins TRBV7-2 to TRBJ2-1; tentatively, D is TRBD2 (6 bases). Germline V CDR1 and CDR2: SGHTA, FQGNSA. The CDR3 contains 14 residues. The V and J ends lost 3 bases and 7 bases respectively, with 13 bases between them. The CDR3 protein is CASSFGGALNEQFF. For the CDR3, the DNA is TGTGCCAGCAGCTTTGGCGGGGCACTGAATGAGCAGTTCTTC. Based on the CDR3 plus reference TRBV7-2 and TRBJ2-1, the full variable domain is GAGVSQSPSNKVTEKGKDVELRCDPISGHTALYWYRQSLGQGLEFLIYFQGNSAPDKSGLPSDRFSAERTGGSVSTLTIQRTQQEDSAVYLCASSFGGALNEQFFGPGTRLTVL.

CDR3 in amino acids: CASKLAGTVDEQFF. The CDR3 DNA reads TGTGCCAGCAAACTAGCGGGGACAGTTGATGAGCAGTTCTTC. The rearrangement links TRBV28 to TRBJ2-1; 10 nucleotides align to TRBD2. The junction had 8 bases not matched to a gene; V was cut back by 7 bases and J by 8 bases. CDR1 is MDHEN, CDR2 SYDVKM, per germline. This CDR3 is built from 14 residues.

This clone turned up a few times. The chain combines TRBV24-1 with TRBJ2-1, with 9 bases aligning to TRBD1. Trimming cost V 4 bases and J 0 bases; bases outside gene matches: 6. The CDR3 runs to 17 residues. The germline CDR1 and CDR2 sequences are KGHDR and SFDVKD. The CDR3 DNA reads TGTGCCACCAGTGACCGGAACAGGGGGCTCTCCTACAATGAGCAGTTCTTC. Translating it yields CATSDRNRGLSYNEQFF.

This chain uses TRBV11-2 with TRBJ2-3; 10 nucleotides line up with TRBD2. With V trimmed by 1 base and J by 2 bases, 12 bases remained unmatched. This CDR3 spans 19 amino acids. Germline loops: CDR1 SGHAT, CDR2 FQNNGV. The CDR3, as DNA: TGTGCCAGCAGCTTAGGTGGTCCTAGCGGGGGCCCGGTCACAGATACGCAGTATTTT. It encodes CASSLGGPSGGPVTDTQYF.

V usage is TRBV7-9 and J usage is TRBJ2-5; 9 nucleotides agree with TRBD1. The CDR3 is 15 residues long. J lost 1 base, V lost 5 bases, and 5 bases had no gene match. Germline-derived CDR1 and CDR2 are SEHNR and FQNEAQ (reference sequence). The CDR3 coding sequence is TGTGCCAGCAGCCTGGACAGGGGAGGCCAAGAGACCCAGTACTTC. Translation gives CASSLDRGGQETQYF. Variable domain in full (rest from reference TRBV7-9 and TRBJ2-5): DTGVSQNPRHKITKRGQNVTFRCDPISEHNRLYWYRQTLGQGPEFLTYFQNEAQLEKSRLLSDRFSAERPKGSFSTLEIQRTEQGDSAMYLCASSLDRGGQETQYFGPGTRLLVL.

The chain has TRBV5-1 and TRBJ2-1, with TRBD2 identical over 11 bases. V was clipped by 1 base and J by 12 bases; unmatched bases: 18. The CDR3 runs to 18 residues. Germline loops: CDR1 SGHRS, CDR2 YFSETQ. In DNA, the CDR3 is TGCGCCAGCAGCTTGAAGGGAACAGGGACTAGCGGTATTGCATGGCAGTTCTTC. Translating it yields CASSLKGTGTSGIAWQFF.

The chain carries TRBV18 and TRBJ2-2; a possible D gene is TRBD2 (6 bases). Looked up from germline, CDR1 is KGHSH and CDR2 is LQKENI. Trimming shortened V by 5 bases and J by 5 bases, and 12 bases separated the two germline ends. This CDR3 is built from 14 residues. The CDR3 coding sequence is TGTGCCAGCTCAATGGACTACAGGACCGGGGAGCTGTTTTTT. This sequence encodes CASSMDYRTGELFF. The variable domain in full, with the rest retrieved from reference TRBV18 and TRBJ2-2, is NAGVMQNPRHLVRRRGQEARLRCSPMKGHSHVYWYRQLPEEGLKFMVYLQKENIIDESGMPKERFSAEFPKEGPSILRIQQVVRGDSAAYFCASSMDYRTGELFFGEGSRLTVL.

This sequence joins TRBV3-1 (or the pseudogene TRBV3-2) and TRBJ1-3, with TRBD1 as a possible D gene (6 bases). This CDR3 contains 14 residues. V lost 1 base and J lost 3, with 7 bases in between. Germline V gene data show CDR1 as LGHDT and CDR2 as YNNKEL (reference sequence). The CDR3 here is CASSQVDSGNTIYF. CDR3 bases: TGTGCCAGCAGCCAAGTGGACAGTGGAAACACCATATATTTT.

This clone was recorded many times. The chain combines TRBV19 with TRBJ1-4; 10 positions agree with TRBD1. Germline CDR1 reads LNHDA; CDR2 reads SQIVND (reference sequence). This CDR3 comprises 15 residues. V was pared by 4 bases and J by 7 bases, with 6 bases of the junction left unmatched. The CDR3 DNA sequence: TGTGCCAGTAGTACCCCCGGGACAGGGGCTGAAAAACTGTTTTTT. Its translation: CASSTPGTGAEKLFF.

V usage is TRBV11-2 and J usage is TRBJ2-5, with D perhaps TRBD1 (5 bases). This CDR3 spans 18 amino acids. V was pared by 5 bases and J by 5 bases, with 27 bases between. Per the germline V gene, CDR1 is SGHAT and CDR2 is FQNNGV. CDR3 nucleotide sequence: TGTGCCAGCAGCCCACCTTCTGGGGCAGACCCTATGGCGGAGACCCAGTACTTC. This encodes CASSPPSGADPMAETQYF.

The chain joins TRBV7-9 to TRBJ2-3, with 14 bases matching TRBD2. Germline CDR1 and CDR2: SEHNR and FQNEAQ (reference sequence). V lost 7 bases to trimming and J lost 1 base; unmatched junction nucleotides: 10. The CDR3 loop spans 18 amino acids. This CDR3 reads CASTQVGTSGGGTDTQYF. CDR3 DNA sequence: TGTGCCAGCACCCAAGTTGGGACTAGCGGGGGTGGCACAGATACGCAGTATTTT.

The J gene is TRBJ1-1, the V gene TRBV28; the D is unclear. Germline V gives CDR1 MDHEN, CDR2 SYDVKM. V lost 5 bases, J lost 2 bases, and 6 bases lay in between. The CDR3 runs to 12 residues. The CDR3 sequence is CASSNTNTEAFF. In nucleotides, the CDR3 is TGTGCCAGCAGTAACACAAACACTGAAGCTTTCTTT.

The J gene is TRBJ1-1, the V gene TRBV11-1; D is unresolved. From germline, CDR1 is SGHAT and CDR2 FQDESV (reference sequence). V lost 6 bases and J lost 6, with 8 bases in between. The CDR3 totals 11 residues. The CDR3 is CASSMEAEAFF. Written as DNA, the CDR3 is TGTGCCAGCAGTATGGAGGCTGAAGCTTTCTTT.

This chain links TRBV14 with TRBJ1-2; D remains ambiguous. V dropped 0 bases and J dropped 3 bases, with 11 bases sitting between them. The CDR3 contains 15 residues. Germline V lookup: CDR1 SGHDN, CDR2 FVKESK. The CDR3 DNA follows: TGTGCCAGCAGCCAAGATGACAAGCTCCACTATGGCTACACCTTC. Residues: CASSQDDKLHYGYTF.

The chain recombines TRBV6-1 with TRBJ2-1; D not certain. The germline V and J ends were trimmed by 4 bases and 6 bases, with 25 bases remaining between them. Looked up from germline, CDR1 is MNHNS and CDR2 is SASEGT. This CDR3 region has 18 residues. The CDR3 sequence is CASSAYPTTGEIRNEQFF. Written as DNA, the CDR3 is TGTGCCAGCAGTGCTTACCCAACGACTGGAGAGATCCGCAATGAGCAGTTCTTC.

The chain recombines TRBV24-1 with TRBJ2-1; 14 bases line up with TRBD2. CDR3 size: 15 residues. Per germline, CDR1 KGHDR and CDR2 SFDVKD. Trimming removed 3 bases from V and 11 bases from J; junction bases left unmatched: 5. The CDR3 is CATSDPGTSGSKQFF. For the CDR3, the DNA is TGTGCCACCAGTGATCCCGGGACTAGCGGGAGCAAGCAGTTCTTC.